These 4 T cell receptor beta chains came from one sample sequenced in a study of blood T cells in healthy people across ages. Together with a sample-barcoded 5' primer, a J-beta primer mix was included in a second PCR lasting about 7 to 11 cycles. One entry per CDR3 protein results from TCRdb running MiXCR on the 5' RACE reads. The sample holds hundreds of thousands of distinct CDR3 sequences, about 26% seen once. This same sample was also part of a study on T cells of mothers and their children.

Sequencing input: blood. These receptors were collected from a boy under 18 in good health.

CDR3 nucleotide sequence: TGTGCCAGCAGTTACGGGACAGGATTCGAAAAACTGTTTTTT. It encodes CASSYGTGFEKLFF. The chain couples TRBV6-6 to TRBJ1-4; TRBD1 agrees at 8 bases. V shed 2 bases, J shed 8 bases, and the junction held 4 bases outside the gene matches. The length of the CDR3 is 14 residues. Germline V gives CDR1 MNHNY, CDR2 SVGAGI (reference sequence).

The chain uses TRBV20-1 and TRBJ2-2, with D perhaps TRBD1 or TRBD2 (6 bases each). Germline V gene data show CDR1 as DFQATT and CDR2 as SNEGSKA (reference sequence). This CDR3 spans 13 amino acids. V was clipped by 6 bases and J by 7 bases, with 15 bases between them. The CDR3 here is CSAQEGVGGELFF. The CDR3 nucleotides read TGCAGTGCCCAGGAGGGGGTAGGCGGGGAGCTGTTTTTT.

The chain uses TRBV3-1 and TRBJ2-5, with a tentative D call TRBD2 (5 bases). V was cut by 0 bases and J by 5 bases, with 13 bases left in between. CDR1 and CDR2 (germline): LGHDT, YNNKEL (reference sequence). The CDR3 covers 15 residues. The CDR3 bases are TGTGCCAGCAGCCAAGATGTTCCAGCGGCCGAGACCCAGTACTTC. Its protein is CASSQDVPAAETQYF.

The chain has TRBV20-1 and TRBJ2-7; 11 positions match TRBD2. With 6 bases clipped from V and 4 bases from J, the junction kept 5 bases outside the gene matches. Germline V gene data show CDR1 as DFQATT and CDR2 as SNEGSKA (reference sequence). CDR3 length equals 13 residues. DNA for the CDR3: TGCAGTGCGATAGCGGGGGGGAAGTACGAGCAGTACTTC. Translation: CSAIAGGKYEQYF.